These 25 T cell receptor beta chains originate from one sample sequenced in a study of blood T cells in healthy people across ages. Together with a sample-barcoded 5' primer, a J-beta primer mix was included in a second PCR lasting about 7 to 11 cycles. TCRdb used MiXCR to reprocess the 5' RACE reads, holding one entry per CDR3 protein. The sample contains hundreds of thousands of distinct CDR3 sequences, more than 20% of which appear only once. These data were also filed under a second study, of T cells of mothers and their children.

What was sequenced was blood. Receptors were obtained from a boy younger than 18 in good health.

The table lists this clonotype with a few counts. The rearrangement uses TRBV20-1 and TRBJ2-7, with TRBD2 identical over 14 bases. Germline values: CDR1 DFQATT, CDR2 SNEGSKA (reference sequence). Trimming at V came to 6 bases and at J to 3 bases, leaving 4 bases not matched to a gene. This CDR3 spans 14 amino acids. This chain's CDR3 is CSARGLAGVYEQYF. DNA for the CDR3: TGCAGTGCCCGGGGACTAGCGGGAGTCTACGAGCAGTACTTC.

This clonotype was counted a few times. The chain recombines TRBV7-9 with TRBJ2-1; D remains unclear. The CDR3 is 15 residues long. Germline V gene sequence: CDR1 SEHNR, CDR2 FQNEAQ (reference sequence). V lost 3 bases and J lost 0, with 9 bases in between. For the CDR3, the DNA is TGTGCCAGCAGCTTGTACCTGAGCTCCTACAATGAGCAGTTCTTC. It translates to CASSLYLSSYNEQFF.

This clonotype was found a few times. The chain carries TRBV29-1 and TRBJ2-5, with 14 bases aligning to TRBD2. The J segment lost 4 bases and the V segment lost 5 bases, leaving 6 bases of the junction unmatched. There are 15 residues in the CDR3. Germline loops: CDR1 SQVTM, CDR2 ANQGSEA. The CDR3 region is CSVKFGTSGGETQYF. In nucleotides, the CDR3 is TGCAGCGTTAAATTCGGGACTAGCGGGGGAGAGACCCAGTACTTC.

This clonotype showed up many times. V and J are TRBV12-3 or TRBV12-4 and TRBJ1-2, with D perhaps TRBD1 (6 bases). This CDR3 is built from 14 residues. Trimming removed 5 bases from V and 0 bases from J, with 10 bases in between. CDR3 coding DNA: TGTGCCAGCAGTCTCACAGGGCCTAACTATGGCTACACCTTC. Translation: CASSLTGPNYGYTF.

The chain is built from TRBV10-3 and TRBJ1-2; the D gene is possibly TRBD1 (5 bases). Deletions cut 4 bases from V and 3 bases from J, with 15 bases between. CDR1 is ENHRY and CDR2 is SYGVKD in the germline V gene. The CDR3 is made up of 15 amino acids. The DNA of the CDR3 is TGTGCCATCAGTGTTCGAGAAACAGGCGACTATGGCTACACCTTC. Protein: CAISVRETGDYGYTF.

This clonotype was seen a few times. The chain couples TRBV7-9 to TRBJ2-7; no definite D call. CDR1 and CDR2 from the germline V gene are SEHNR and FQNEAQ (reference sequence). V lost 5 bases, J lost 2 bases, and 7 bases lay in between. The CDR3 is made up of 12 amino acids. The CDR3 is CASSAWTYEQYF. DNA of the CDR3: TGTGCCAGCAGCGCCTGGACCTACGAGCAGTACTTC.

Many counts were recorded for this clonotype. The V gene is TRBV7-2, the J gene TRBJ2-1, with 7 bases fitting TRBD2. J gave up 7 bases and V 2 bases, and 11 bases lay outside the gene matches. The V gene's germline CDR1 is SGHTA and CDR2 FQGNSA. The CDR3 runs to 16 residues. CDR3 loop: CASSLISGAGSNEQFF. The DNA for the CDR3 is TGTGCCAGCAGCTTAATCAGCGGGGCCGGGAGTAATGAGCAGTTCTTC.

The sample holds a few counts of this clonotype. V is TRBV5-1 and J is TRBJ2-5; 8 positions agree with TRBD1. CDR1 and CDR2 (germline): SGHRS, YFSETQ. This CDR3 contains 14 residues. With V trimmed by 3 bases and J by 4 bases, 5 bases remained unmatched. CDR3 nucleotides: TGCGCCAGCAGCTATCGGGACAGGAGAGAGACCCAGTACTTC. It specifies CASSYRDRRETQYF.

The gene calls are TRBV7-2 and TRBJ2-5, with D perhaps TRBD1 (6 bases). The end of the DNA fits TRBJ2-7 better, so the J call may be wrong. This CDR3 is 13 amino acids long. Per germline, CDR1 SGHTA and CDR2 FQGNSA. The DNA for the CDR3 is TGTGCCAGCGGTCGAGGGGGCTCCTACGAGCAGTACTTC. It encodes CASGRGGSYEQYF.

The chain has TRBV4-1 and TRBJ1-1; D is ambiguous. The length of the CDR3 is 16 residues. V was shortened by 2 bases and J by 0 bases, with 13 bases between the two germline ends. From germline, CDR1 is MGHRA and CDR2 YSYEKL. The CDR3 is CASSQSPVNLNTEAFF. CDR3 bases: TGCGCCAGCAGCCAATCCCCCGTCAATCTGAACACTGAAGCTTTCTTT.

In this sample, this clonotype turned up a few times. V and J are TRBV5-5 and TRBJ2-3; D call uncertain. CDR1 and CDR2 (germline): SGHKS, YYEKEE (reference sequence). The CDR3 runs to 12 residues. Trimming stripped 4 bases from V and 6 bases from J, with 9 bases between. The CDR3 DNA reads TGTGCCAGCAGCCCCTCCGAGGATACGCAGTATTTT. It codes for CASSPSEDTQYF. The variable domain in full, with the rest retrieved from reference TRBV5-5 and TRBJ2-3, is DAGVTQSPTHLIKTRGQQVTLRCSPISGHKSVSWYQQVLGQGPQFIFQYYEKEERGRGNFPDRFSARQFPNYSSELNVNALLLGDSALYLCASSPSEDTQYFGPGTRLTVL.

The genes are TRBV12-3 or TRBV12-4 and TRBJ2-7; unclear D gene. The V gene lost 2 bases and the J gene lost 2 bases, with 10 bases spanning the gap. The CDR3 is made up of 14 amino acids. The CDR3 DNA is TGTGCCAGCAGTTTACGATTAGAAACCTACGAGCAGTACTTC. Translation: CASSLRLETYEQYF.

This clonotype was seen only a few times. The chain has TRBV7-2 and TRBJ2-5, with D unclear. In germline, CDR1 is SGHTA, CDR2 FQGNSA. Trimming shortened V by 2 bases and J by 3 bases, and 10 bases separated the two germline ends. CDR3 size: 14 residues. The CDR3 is CASSLLYLEETQYF. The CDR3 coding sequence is TGTGCCAGCAGCTTATTGTACCTGGAAGAGACCCAGTACTTC.

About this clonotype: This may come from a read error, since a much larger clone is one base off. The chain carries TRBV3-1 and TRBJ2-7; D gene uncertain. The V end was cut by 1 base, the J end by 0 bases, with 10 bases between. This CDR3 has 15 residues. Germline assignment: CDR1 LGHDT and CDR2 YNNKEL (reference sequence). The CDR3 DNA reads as TGTGCCAGCAGCCAAGGGGCGGTGAGCTCCTACGAGCAGTACTTC. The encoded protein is CASSQGAVSSYEQYF.

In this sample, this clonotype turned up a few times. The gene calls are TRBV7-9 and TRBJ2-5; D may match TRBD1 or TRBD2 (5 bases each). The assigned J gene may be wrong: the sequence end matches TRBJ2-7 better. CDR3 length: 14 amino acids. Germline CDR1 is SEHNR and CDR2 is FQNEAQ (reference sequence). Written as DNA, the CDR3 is TGTGCCAGCAGCTTAGAGGGGAGCAACTACGAGCAGTACTTC. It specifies CASSLEGSNYEQYF.

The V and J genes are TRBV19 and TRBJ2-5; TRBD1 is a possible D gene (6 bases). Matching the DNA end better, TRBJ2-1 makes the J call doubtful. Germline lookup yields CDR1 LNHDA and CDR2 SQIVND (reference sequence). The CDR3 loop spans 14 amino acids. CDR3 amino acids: CASSPQGRVDEQFF. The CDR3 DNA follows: TGTGCCAGTAGTCCACAGGGTAGGGTGGATGAGCAGTTCTTC.

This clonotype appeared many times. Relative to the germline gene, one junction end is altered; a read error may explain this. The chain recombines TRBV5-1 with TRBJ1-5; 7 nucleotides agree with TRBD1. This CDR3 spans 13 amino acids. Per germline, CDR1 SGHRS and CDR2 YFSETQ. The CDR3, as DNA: TGTGCCAGCAGTCCCGACAGGGATCAGCCCCAGCATTTT. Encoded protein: CASSPDRDQPQHF.

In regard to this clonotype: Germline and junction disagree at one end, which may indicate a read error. CDR3 sequence (DNA): TGTGCCAGCAGTCGAAGCGGTTCCTGCAATGAGCAGTTCTTC. Its translation: CASSRSGSCNEQFF. The V and J genes are TRBV6-1 and TRBJ2-5; a possible D gene is TRBD2 (5 bases). The J call is in doubt because the DNA end fits TRBJ2-1 better. CDR3 length: 14 residues. The V gene's germline CDR1 is MNHNS and CDR2 SASEGT.

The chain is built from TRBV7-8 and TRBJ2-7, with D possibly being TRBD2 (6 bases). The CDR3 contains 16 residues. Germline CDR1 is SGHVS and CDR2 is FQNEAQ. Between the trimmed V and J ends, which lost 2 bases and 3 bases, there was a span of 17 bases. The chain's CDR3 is CASSLITSLGNYEQYF. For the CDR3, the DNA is TGTGCCAGCAGCTTAATAACTAGCTTGGGGAACTACGAGCAGTACTTC.

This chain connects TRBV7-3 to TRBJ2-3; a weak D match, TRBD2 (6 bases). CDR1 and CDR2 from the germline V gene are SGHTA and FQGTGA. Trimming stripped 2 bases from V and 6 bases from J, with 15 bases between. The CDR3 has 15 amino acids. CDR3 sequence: CASSLVRRGKDTQYF. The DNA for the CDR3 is TGTGCCAGCAGCTTAGTAAGACGGGGGAAGGATACGCAGTATTTT.

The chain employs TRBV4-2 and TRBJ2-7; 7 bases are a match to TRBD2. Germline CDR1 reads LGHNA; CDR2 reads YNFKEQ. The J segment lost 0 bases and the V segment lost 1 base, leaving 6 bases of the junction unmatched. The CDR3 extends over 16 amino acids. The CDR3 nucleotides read TGTGCCAGCAGCCAAGGTCTAGCGGAAAGCTCCTACGAGCAGTACTTC. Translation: CASSQGLAESSYEQYF.

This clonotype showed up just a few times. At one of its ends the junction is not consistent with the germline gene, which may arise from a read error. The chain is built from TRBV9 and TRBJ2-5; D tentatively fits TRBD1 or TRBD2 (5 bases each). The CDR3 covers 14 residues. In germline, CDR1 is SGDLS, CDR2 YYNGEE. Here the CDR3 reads CASSVLGEQETQCF. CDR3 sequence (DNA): TGTGCCAGCAGCGTACTGGGGGAACAAGAGACCCAGTGCTTC.

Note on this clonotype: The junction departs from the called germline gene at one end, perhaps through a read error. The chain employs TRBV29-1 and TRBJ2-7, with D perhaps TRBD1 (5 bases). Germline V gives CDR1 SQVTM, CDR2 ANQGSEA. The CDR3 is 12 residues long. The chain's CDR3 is CGVTDTNPEQYF. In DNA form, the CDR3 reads TGCGGCGTTACGGACACAAACCCCGAGCAGTACTTC.

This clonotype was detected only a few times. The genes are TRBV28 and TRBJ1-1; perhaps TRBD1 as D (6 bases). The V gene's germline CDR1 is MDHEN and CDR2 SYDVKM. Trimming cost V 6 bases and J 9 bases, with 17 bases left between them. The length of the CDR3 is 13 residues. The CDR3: CASSLNQGKKAFF. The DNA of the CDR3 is TGTGCCAGCAGCCTCAATCAGGGGAAGAAAGCTTTCTTT. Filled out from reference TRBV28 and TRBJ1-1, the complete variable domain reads DVKVTQSSRYLVKRTGEKVFLECVQDMDHENMFWYRQDPGLGLRLIYFSYDVKMKEKGDIPEGYSVSREKKERFSLILESASTNQTSMYLCASSLNQGKKAFFGQGTRLTVV.

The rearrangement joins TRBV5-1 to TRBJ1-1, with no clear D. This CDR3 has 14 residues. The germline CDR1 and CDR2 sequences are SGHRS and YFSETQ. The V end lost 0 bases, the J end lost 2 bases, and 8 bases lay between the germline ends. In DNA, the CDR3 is TGCGCCAGCAGCTTGGTCGGCTTCAACACTGAAGCTTTCTTT. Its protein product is CASSLVGFNTEAFF.